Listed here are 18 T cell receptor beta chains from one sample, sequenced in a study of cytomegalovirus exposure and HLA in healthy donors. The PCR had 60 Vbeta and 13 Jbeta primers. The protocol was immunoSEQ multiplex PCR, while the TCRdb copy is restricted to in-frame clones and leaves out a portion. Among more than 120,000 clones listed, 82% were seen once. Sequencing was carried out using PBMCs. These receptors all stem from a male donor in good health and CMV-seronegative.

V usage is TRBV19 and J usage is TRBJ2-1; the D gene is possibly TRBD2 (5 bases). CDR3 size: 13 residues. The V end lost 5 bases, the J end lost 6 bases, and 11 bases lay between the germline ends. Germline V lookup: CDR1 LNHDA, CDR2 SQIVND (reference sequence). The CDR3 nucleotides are TGTGCCAGTAGTTCTGCGACTATCAATGAGCAGTTCTTC. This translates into CASSSATINEQFF.

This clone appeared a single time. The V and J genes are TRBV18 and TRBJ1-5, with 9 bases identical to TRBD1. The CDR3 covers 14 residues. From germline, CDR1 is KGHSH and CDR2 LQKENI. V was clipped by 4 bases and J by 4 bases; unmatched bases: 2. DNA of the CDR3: TGTGCCAGCTCACGGGGACAGGGAAATCAGCCCCAGCATTTT. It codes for CASSRGQGNQPQHF.

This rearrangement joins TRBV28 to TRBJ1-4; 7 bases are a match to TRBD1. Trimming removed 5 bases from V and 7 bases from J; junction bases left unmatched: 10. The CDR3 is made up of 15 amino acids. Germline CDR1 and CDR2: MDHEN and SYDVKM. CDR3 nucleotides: TGTGCCAGCAGTATCCAAGGGACAGTCGGTGAAAAACTGTTTTTT. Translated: CASSIQGTVGEKLFF.

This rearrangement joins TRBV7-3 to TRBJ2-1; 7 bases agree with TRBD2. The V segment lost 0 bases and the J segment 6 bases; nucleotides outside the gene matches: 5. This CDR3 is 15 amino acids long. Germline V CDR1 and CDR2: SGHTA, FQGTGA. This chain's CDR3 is CASSLTGGSSNEQFF. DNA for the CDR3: TGTGCCAGCAGCTTAACTGGCGGGAGTTCCAATGAGCAGTTCTTC.

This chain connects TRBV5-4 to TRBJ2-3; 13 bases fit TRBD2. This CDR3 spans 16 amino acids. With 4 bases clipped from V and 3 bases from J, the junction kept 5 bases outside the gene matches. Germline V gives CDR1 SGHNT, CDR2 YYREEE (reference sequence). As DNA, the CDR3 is TGTGCCAGCAGCCCAGGACTAGCGGGAGTTACAGATACGCAGTATTTT. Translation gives CASSPGLAGVTDTQYF.

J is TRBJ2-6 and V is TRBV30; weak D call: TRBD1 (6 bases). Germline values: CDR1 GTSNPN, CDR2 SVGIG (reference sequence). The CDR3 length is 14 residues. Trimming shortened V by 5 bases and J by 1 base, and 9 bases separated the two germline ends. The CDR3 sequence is CAWSRGSGANVLTF. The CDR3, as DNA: TGTGCCTGGTCCAGGGGATCTGGGGCCAACGTCCTGACTTTC.

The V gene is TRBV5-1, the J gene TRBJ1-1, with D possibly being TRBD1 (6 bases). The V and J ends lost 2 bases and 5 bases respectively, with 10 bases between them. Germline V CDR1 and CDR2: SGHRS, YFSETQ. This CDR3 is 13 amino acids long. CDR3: CASSFEGGTEAFF. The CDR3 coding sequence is TGCGCCAGCAGCTTCGAGGGGGGGACTGAAGCTTTCTTT.

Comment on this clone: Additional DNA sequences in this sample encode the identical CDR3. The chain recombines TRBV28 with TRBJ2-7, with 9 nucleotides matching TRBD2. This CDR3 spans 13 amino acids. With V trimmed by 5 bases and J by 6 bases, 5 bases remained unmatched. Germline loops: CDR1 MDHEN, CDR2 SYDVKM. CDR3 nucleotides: TGTGCCAGCAGTCTAGCGGGGTATACCGAGCAGTACTTC. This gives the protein CASSLAGYTEQYF.

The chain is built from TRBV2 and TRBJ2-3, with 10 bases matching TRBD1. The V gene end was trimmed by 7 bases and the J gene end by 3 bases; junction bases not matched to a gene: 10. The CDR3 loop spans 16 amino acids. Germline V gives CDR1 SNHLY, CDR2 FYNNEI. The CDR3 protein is CASTTLPGQGTDTQYF. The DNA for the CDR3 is TGTGCCAGCACTACATTACCGGGACAGGGGACAGATACGCAGTATTTT.

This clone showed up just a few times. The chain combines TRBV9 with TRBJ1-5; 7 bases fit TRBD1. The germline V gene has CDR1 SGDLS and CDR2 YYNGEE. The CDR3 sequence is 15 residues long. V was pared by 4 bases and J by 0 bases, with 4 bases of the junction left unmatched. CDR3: CASSTTGNSNQPQHF. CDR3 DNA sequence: TGTGCCAGCAGCACGACAGGGAATAGCAATCAGCCCCAGCATTTT.

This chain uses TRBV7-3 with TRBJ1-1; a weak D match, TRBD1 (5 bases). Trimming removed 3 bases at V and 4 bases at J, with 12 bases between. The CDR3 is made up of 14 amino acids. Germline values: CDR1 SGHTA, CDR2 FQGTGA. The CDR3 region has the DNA TGTGCCAGCAGCTTTTCGGGGGATATCACTGAAGCTTTCTTT. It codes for CASSFSGDITEAFF.

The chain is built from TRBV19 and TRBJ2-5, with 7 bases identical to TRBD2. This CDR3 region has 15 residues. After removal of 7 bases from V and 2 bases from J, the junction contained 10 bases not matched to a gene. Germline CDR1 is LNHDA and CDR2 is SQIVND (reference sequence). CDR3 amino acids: CASTKGASGQETQYF. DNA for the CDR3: TGTGCCAGTACCAAAGGGGCTAGCGGACAAGAGACCCAGTACTTC.

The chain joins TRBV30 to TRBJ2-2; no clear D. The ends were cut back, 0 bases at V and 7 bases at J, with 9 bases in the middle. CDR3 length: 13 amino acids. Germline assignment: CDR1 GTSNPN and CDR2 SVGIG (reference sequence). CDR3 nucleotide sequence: TGTGCCTGGAGTGTACTTGGTTTCGGGGAGCTGTTTTTT. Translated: CAWSVLGFGELFF.

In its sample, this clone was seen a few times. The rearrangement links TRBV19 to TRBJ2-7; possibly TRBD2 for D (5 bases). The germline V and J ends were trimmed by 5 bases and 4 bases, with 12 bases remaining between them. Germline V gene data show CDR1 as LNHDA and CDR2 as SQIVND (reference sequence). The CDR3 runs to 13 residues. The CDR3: CASSPRTDYEQYF. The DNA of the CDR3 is TGTGCCAGTAGTCCGCGGACTGATTACGAGCAGTACTTC.

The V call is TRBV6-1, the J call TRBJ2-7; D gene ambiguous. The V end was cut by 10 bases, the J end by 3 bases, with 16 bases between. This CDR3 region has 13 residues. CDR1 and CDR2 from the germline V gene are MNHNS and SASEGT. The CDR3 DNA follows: TGTGCCACTATTTTACCCGCTGGCTACGAGCAGTACTTC. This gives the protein CATILPAGYEQYF.

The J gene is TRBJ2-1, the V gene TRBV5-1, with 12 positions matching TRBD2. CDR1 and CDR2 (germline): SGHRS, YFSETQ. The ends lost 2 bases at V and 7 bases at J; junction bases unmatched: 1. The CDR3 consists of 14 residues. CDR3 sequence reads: CASSFGTSGNEQFF. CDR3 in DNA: TGCGCCAGCAGCTTTGGGACTAGCGGGAATGAGCAGTTCTTC.

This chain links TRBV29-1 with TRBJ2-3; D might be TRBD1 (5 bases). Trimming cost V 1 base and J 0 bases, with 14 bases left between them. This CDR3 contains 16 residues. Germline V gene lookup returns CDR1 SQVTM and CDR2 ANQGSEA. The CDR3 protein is CSVEGVPGISTDTQYF. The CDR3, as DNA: TGCAGCGTTGAAGGTGTCCCAGGGATTAGCACAGATACGCAGTATTTT.

CDR3 DNA sequence: TGTGCCAGCAGTTTGCCTAGTACCGCGCAGTATTTT. Translating it yields CASSLPSTAQYF. V usage is TRBV28 and J usage is TRBJ2-3; no definite D call. There are 12 residues in the CDR3. Deletions cut 3 bases from V and 10 bases from J, with 11 bases between. Germline-derived CDR1 and CDR2 are MDHEN and SYDVKM.